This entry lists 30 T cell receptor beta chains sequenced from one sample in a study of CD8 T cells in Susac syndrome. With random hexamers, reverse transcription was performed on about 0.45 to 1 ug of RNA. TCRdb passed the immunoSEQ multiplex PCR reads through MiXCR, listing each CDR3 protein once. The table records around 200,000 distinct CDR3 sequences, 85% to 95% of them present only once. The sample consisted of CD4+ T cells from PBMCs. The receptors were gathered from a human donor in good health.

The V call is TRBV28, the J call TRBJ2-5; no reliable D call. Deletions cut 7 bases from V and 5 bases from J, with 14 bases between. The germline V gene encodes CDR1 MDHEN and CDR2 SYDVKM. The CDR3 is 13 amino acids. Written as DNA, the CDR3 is TGTGCCAGCACACTTACTTACTTGGAGACCCAGTACTTC. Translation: CASTLTYLETQYF.

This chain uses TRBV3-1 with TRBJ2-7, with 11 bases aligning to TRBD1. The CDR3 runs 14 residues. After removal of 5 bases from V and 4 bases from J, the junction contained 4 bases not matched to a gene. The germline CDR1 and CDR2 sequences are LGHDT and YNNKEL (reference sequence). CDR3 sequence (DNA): TGTGCCAGCAGCTGGACAGGGGGCAGATACGAGCAGTACTTC. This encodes CASSWTGGRYEQYF.

Here the CDR3 DNA reads TGCAGCGCTGGGGGCTCCGGGGCCTACGAGCAGTACTTC. As protein: CSAGGSGAYEQYF. The rearrangement joins TRBV29-1 to TRBJ2-7; tentatively, D is TRBD1 (6 bases). The CDR3 sequence is 13 residues long. Germline V gene data show CDR1 as SQVTM and CDR2 as ANQGSEA. V shed 7 bases and J shed 2 bases, with 15 bases lying between them.

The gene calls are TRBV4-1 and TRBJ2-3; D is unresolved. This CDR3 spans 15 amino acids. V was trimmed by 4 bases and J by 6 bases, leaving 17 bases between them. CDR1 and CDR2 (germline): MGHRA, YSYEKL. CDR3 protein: CASSRLAARKDTQYF. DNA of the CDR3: TGCGCCAGCAGCCGCTTGGCTGCCCGCAAGGATACGCAGTATTTT.

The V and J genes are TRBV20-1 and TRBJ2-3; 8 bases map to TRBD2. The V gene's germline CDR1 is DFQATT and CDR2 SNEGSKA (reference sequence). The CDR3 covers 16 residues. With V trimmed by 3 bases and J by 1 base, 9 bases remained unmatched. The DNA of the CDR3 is TGCAGTGCTAGGGGGGCTAGCGGGCGGGGCACAGATACGCAGTATTTT. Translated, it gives CSARGASGRGTDTQYF.

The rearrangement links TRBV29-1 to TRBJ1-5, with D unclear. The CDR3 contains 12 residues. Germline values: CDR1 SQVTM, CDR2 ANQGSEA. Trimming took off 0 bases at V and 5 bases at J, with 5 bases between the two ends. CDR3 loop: CSVEDGDQPQHF. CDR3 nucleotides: TGCAGCGTTGAAGATGGGGATCAGCCCCAGCATTTT.

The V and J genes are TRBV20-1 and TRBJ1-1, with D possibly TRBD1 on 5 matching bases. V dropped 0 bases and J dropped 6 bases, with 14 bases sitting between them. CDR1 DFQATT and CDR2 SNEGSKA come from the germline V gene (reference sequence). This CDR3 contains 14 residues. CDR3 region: CSARDVGGYSEAFF. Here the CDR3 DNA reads TGCAGTGCTAGAGATGTGGGGGGGTACTCTGAAGCTTTCTTT.

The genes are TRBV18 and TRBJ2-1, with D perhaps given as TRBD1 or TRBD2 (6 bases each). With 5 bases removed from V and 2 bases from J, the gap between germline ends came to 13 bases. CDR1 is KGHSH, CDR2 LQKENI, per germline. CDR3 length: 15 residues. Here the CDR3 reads CASSAGQGTYNEQFF. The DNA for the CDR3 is TGTGCCAGCTCAGCGGGGCAGGGGACCTACAATGAGCAGTTCTTC.

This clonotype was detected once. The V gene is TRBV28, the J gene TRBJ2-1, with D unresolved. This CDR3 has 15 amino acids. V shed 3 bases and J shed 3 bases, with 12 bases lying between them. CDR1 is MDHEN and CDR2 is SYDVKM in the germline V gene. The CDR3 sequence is CASSFDPSHYNEQFF. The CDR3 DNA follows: TGTGCCAGCAGTTTCGATCCTAGTCACTACAATGAGCAGTTCTTC.

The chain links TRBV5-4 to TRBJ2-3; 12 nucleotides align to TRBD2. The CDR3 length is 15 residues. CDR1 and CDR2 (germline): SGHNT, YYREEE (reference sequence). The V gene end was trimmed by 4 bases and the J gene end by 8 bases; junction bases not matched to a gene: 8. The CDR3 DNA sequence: TGTGCCAGCAGCCGACTAGCGGGAGATCGGGGTACGCAGTATTTT. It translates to CASSRLAGDRGTQYF.

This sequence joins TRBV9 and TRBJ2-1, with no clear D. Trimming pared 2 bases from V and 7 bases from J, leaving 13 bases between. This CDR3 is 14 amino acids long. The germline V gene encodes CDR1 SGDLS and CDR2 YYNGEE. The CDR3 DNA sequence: TGTGCCAGCAGCGTGGGCTACCTCTGGAATGAGCAGTTCTTC. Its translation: CASSVGYLWNEQFF.

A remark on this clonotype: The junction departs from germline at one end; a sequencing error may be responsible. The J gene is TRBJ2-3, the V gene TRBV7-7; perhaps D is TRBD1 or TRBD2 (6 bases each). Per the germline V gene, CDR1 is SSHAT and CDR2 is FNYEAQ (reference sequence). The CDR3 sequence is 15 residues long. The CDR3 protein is CASSLGPGATDTQYF. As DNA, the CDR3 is TGTGCTAGCAGCTTAGGTCCGGGGGCGACAGATACGCAGTATTTT. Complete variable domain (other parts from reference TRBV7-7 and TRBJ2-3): GAGVSQSPRYKVTKRGQDVTLRCDPISSHATLYWYQQALGQGPEFLTYFNYEAQPDKSGLPSDRFSAERPEGSISTLTIQRTEQRDSAMYRCASSLGPGATDTQYFGPGTRLTVL.

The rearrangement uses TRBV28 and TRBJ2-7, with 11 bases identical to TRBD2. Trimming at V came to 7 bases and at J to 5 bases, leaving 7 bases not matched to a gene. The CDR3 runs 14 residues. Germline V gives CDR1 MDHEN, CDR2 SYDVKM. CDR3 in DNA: TGTGCCAGCACTACTAGCGGGAGTATCGACGAGCAGTACGTC. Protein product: CASTTSGSIDEQYV.

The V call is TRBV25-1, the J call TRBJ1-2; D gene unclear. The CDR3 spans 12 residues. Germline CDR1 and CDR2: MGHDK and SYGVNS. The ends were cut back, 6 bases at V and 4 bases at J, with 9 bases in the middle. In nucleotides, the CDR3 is TGTGCCAGCAGCGATAACCTCTATGGCTACACCTTC. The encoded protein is CASSDNLYGYTF.

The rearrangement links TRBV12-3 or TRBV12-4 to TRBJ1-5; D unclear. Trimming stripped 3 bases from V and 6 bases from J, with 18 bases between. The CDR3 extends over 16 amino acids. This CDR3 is CASSFDVGSSGQPQHF. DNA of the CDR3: TGTGCCAGCAGTTTTGACGTTGGATCCTCAGGTCAGCCCCAGCATTTT.

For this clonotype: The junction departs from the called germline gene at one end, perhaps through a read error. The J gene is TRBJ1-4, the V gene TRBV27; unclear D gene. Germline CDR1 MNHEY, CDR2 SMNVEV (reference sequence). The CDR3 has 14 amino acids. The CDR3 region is CASSFRGTSEKLFF. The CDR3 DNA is TGTGCCAGCAGTTTTCGGGGAACTAGTGAAAAACTGTTTTTT.

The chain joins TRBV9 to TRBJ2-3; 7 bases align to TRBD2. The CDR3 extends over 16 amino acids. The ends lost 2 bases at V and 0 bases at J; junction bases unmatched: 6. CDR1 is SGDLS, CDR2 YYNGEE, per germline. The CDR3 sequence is CASSVLTSSSTDTQYF. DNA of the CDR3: TGTGCCAGCAGCGTCCTGACTAGCAGTAGCACAGATACGCAGTATTTT.

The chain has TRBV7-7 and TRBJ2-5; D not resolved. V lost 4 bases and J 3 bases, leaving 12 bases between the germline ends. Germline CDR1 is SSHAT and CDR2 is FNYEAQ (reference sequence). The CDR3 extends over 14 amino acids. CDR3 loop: CASSSRHTEETQYF. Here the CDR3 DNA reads TGTGCCAGCAGCTCCCGACACACCGAAGAGACCCAGTACTTC.

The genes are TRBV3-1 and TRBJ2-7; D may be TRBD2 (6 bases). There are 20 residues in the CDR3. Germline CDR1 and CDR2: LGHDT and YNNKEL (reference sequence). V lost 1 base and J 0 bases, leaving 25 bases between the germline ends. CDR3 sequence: CASSQVKWGVRQGPSYEQYF. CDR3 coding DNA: TGTGCCAGCAGCCAAGTGAAGTGGGGGGTTAGGCAGGGTCCCTCCTACGAGCAGTACTTC.

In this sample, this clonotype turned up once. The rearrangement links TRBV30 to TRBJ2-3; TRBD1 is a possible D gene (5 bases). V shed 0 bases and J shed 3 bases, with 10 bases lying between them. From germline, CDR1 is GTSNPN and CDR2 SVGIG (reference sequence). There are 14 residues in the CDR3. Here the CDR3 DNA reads TGTGCCTGGAGTGTACTGCAGGGTACAGATACGCAGTATTTT. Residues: CAWSVLQGTDTQYF.

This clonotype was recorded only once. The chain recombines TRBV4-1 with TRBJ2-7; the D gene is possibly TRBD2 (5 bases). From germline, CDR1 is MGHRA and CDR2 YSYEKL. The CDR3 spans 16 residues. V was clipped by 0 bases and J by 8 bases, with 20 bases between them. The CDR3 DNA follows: TGCGCCAGCAGCCAAGATCTGGACTCGGTCTGGGTGAAGCAGTACTTC. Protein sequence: CASSQDLDSVWVKQYF.

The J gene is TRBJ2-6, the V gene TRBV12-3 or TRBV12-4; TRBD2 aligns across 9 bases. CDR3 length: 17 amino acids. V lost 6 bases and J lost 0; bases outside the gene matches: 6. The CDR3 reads CASRRGGLGSGANVLTF. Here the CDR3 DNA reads TGTGCCAGCAGGCGGGGGGGTTTGGGCTCTGGGGCCAACGTCCTGACTTTC.

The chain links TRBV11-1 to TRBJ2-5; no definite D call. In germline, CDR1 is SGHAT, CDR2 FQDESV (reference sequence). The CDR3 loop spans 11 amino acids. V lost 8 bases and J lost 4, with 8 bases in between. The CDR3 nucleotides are TGTGCCAGCTCCAGGACAGAGACCCAGTACTTC. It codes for CASSRTETQYF.

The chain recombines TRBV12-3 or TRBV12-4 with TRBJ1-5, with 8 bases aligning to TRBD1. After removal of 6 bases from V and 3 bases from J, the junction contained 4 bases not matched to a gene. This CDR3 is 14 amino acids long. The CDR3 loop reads CASRDRDFNQPQHF. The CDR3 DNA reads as TGTGCCAGCAGGGACAGGGACTTCAATCAGCCCCAGCATTTT.

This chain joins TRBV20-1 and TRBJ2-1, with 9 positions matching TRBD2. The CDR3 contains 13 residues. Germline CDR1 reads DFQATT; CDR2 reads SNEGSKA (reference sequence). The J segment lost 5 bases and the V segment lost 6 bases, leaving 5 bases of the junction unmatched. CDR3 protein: CSAQREAHNEQFF. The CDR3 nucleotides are TGCAGTGCACAGCGGGAGGCCCACAATGAGCAGTTCTTC.

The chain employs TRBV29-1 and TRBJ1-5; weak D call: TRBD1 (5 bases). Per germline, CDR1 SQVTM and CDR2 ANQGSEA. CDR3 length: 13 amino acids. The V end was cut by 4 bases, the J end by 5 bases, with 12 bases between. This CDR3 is CSVGDSQYQPQHF. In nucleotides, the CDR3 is TGCAGCGTTGGCGACAGTCAGTATCAGCCCCAGCATTTT.

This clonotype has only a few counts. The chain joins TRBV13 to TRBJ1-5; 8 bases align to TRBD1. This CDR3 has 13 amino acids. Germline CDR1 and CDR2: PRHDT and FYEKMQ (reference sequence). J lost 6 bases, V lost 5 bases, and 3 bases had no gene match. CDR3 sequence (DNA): TGTGCCAGCAGCCCAGGGGGCAGTCAGCCCCAGCATTTT. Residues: CASSPGGSQPQHF.

CDR3 DNA: TGCGCCAGCAGCCAAGGGCCGGCGGGGGGACAAGAGACCCAGTACTTC. This gives the protein CASSQGPAGGQETQYF. The rearrangement uses TRBV4-3 and TRBJ2-5; TRBD2 matches at 8 bases. The V gene's germline CDR1 is LGHNA and CDR2 YSLEER. This CDR3 has 16 amino acids. Trimming cost V 1 base and J 2 bases; bases outside gene matches: 6.

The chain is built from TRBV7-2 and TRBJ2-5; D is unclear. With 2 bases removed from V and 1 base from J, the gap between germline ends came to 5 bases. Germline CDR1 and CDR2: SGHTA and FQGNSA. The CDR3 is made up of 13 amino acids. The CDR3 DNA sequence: TGTGCCAGCAGCTTAACCTTCCAAGAGACCCAGTACTTC. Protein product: CASSLTFQETQYF.

CDR3 sequence (DNA): TGTGCCAGCACTCCTAGCGGGATTTACAATGAGCAGTTCTTC. Translation gives CASTPSGIYNEQFF. The V gene is TRBV2, the J gene TRBJ2-1; 9 bases are shared with TRBD2. The CDR3 consists of 14 residues. CDR1 and CDR2 (germline): SNHLY, FYNNEI. V was pared by 7 bases and J by 4 bases, with 5 bases of the junction left unmatched. Full variable domain (outside the CDR3, taken from reference TRBV2 and TRBJ2-1): EPEVTQTPSHQVTQMGQEVILRCVPISNHLYFYWYRQILGQKVEFLVSFYNNEISEKSEIFDDQFSVERPDGSNFTLKIRSTKLEDSAMYFCASTPSGIYNEQFFGPGTRLTVL.